This TCR beta chain stems from a study of metastatic and nonmetastatic thyroid tumors. Across the whole study: The authors compared repertoires across blood and tumor or nodule tissue from malignant and benign thyroid patients.

No treatment had been given to any patient before thyroid surgery. TCRdb redid the clone calls on the PCR reads using MiXCR. The repertoire holds 35,000 or so clones, with about 18% as singletons. V was trimmed by 6 bases and J by 7 bases, leaving 16 bases between them. CDR1 SNHLY and CDR2 FYNNEI come from the germline V gene. This CDR3 has 15 amino acids. This clone was recorded at least ten times. Sequenced sample: blood. The receptor was derived from a male donor with papillary thyroid cancer or a benign thyroid nodule (not recorded which). Some clones in this sample may be carry-over from other donors' samples. This chain uses TRBV2 with TRBJ1-6, with D hard to call. The CDR3, as DNA: TGTGCCAGCAGGCCCGCCGGGTTGGAGAATTCACCCCTCCACTTT. It translates to CASRPAGLENSPLHF.